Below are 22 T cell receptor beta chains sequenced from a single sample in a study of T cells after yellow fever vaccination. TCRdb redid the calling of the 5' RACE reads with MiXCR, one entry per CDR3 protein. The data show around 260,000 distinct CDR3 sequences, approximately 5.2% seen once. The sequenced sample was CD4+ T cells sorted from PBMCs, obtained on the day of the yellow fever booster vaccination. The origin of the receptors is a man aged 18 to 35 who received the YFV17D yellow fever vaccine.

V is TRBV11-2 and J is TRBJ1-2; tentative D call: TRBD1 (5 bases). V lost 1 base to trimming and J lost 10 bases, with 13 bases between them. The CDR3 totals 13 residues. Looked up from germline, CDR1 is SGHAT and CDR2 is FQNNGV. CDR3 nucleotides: TGTGCCAGCAGCTTAGTCCGCGGGGCCTACTACACCTTC. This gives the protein CASSLVRGAYYTF. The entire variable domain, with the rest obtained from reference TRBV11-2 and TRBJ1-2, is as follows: EAGVAQSPRYKIIEKRQSVAFWCNPISGHATLYWYQQILGQGPKLLIQFQNNGVVDDSQLPKDRFSAERLKGVDSTLKIQPAKLEDSAVYLCASSLVRGAYYTFGSGTRLTVV.

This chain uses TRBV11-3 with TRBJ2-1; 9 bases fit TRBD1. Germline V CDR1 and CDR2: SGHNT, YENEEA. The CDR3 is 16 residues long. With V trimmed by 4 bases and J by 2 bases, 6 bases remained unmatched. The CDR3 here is CASSSQTGGTYNEQFF. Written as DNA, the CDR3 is TGTGCCAGCAGCTCCCAGACAGGGGGGACCTACAATGAGCAGTTCTTC. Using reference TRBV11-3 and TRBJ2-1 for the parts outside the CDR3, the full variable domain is EAGVVQSPRYKIIEKKQPVAFWCNPISGHNTLYWYLQNLGQGPELLIRYENEEAVDDSQLPKDRFSAERLKGVDSTLKIQPAELGDSAVYLCASSSQTGGTYNEQFFGPGTRLTVL.

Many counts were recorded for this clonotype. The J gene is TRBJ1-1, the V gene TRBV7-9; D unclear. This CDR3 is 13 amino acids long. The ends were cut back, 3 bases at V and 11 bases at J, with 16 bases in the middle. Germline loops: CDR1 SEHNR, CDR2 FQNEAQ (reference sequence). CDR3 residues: CASSLESGGRAFF. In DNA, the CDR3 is TGTGCCAGCAGCTTGGAGTCCGGCGGGAGGGCTTTCTTT.

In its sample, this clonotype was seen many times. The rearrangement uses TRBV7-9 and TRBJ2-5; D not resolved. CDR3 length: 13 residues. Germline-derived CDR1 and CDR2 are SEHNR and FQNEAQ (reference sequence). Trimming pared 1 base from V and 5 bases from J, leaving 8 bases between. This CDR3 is CASSLVSPETQYF. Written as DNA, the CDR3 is TGTGCCAGCAGCTTAGTTTCTCCGGAGACCCAGTACTTC.

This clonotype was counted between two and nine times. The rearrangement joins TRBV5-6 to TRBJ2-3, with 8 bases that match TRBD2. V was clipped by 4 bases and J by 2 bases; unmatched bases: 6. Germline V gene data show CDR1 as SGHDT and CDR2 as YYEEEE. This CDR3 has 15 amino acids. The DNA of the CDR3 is TGTGCCAGCAGCCCGTGGCGGGGGGACACAGATACGCAGTATTTT. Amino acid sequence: CASSPWRGDTDTQYF.

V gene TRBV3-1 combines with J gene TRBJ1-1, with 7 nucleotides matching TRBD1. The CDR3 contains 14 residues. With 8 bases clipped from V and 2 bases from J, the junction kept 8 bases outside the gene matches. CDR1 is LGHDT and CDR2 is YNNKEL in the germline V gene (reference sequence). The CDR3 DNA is TGTGCCAGCCTATCCCGGGACAGAAACACTGAAGCTTTCTTT. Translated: CASLSRDRNTEAFF.

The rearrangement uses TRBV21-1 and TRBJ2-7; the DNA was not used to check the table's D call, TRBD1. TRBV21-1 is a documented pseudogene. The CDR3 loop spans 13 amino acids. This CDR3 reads CASRRQAAYEQYF. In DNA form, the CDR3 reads TGTGCCAGCAGACGACAGGCGGCCTACGAGCAGTACTTC.

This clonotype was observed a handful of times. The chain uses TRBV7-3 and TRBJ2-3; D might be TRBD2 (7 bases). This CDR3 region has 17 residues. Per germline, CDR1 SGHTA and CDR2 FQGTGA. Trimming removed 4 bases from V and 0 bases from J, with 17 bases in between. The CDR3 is CASSSTHGGPSTDTQYF. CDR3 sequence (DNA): TGTGCCAGCAGCTCCACCCACGGGGGGCCGAGCACAGATACGCAGTATTTT. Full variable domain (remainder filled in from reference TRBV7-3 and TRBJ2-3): GAGVSQTPSNKVTEKGKYVELRCDPISGHTALYWYRQSLGQGPEFLIYFQGTGAADDSGLPNDRFFAVRPEGSVSTLKIQRTERGDSAVYLCASSSTHGGPSTDTQYFGPGTRLTVL.

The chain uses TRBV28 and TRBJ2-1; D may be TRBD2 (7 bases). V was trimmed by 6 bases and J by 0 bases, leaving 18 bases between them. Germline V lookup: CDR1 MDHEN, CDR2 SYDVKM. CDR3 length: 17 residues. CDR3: CASRQDRGGHSYNEQFF. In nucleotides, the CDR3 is TGTGCCAGCAGACAAGACCGCGGGGGCCACTCCTACAATGAGCAGTTCTTC.

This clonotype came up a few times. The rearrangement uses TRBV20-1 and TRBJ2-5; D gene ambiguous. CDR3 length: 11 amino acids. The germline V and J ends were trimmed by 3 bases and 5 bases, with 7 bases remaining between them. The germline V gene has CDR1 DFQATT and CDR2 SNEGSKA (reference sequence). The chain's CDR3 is CSARRTETQYF. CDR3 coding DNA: TGCAGTGCTAGGAGGACCGAGACCCAGTACTTC.

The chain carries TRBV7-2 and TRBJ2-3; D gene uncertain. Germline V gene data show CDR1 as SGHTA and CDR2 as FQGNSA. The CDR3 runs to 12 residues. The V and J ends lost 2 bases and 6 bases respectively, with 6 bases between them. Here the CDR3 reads CASSLRWDTQYF. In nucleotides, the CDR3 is TGTGCCAGCAGCTTACGGTGGGATACGCAGTATTTT.

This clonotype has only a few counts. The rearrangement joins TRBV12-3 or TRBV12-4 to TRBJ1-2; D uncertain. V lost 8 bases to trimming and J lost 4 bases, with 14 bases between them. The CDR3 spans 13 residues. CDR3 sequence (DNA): TGTGCCAGCGGACTGAGAGGGCTCTATGGCTACACCTTC. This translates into CASGLRGLYGYTF.

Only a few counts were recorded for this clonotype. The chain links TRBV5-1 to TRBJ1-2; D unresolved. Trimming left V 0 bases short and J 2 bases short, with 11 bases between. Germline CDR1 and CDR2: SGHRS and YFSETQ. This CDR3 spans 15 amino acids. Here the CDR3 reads CASSLGPQVNYGYTF. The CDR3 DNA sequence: TGCGCCAGCAGCTTGGGCCCGCAAGTAAACTATGGCTACACCTTC.

The CDR3 DNA reads as TGTGCCAGCAGCTTGGATCCGACAGGGGTGAACACTGAAGCTTTCTTT. Translating gives CASSLDPTGVNTEAFF. This chain uses TRBV5-4 with TRBJ1-1; TRBD1 matches 8 bases. Trimming cost V 0 bases and J 0 bases; bases outside gene matches: 4. This CDR3 has 16 residues. Per germline, CDR1 SGHNT and CDR2 YYREEE (reference sequence).

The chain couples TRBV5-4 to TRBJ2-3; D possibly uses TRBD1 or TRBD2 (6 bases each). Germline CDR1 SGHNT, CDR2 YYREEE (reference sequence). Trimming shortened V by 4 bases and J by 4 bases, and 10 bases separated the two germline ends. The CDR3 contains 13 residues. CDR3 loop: CASSPGGPDTQYF. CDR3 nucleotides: TGTGCCAGCAGCCCCGGGGGCCCAGATACGCAGTATTTT.

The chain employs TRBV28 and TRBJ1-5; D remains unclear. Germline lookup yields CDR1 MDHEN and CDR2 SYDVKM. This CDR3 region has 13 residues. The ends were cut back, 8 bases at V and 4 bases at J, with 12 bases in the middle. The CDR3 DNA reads TGTGCCAGCCGCCCCCATGAGAATCAGCCCCAGCATTTT. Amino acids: CASRPHENQPQHF. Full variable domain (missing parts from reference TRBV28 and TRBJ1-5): DVKVTQSSRYLVKRTGEKVFLECVQDMDHENMFWYRQDPGLGLRLIYFSYDVKMKEKGDIPEGYSVSREKKERFSLILESASTNQTSMYLCASRPHENQPQHFGDGTRLSIL.

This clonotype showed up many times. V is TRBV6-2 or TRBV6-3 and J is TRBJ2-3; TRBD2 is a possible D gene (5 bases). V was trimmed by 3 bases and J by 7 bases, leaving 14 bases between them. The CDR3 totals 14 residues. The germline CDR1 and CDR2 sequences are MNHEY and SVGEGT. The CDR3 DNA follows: TGTGCCAGCAGTTATCCGACTAAGACGTATACGCAGTATTTT. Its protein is CASSYPTKTYTQYF.

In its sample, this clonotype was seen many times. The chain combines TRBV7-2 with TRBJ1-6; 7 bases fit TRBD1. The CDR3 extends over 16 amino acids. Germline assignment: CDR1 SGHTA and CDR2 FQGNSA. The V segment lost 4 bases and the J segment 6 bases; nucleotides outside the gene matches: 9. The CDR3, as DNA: TGTGCCAGCAGCTCAAGACAGGGAACCGCTAATTCACCCCTCCACTTT. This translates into CASSSRQGTANSPLHF.

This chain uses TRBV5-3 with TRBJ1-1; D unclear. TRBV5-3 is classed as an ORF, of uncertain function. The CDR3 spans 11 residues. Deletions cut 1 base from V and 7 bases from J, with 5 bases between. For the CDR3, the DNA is TGTGCCAGAAGCTTGTACAGTGAAGCTTTCTTT. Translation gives CARSLYSEAFF.

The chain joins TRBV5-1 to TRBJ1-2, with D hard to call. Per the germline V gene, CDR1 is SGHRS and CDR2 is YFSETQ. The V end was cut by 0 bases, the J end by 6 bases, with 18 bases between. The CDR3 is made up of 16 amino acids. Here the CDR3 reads CASSLGRVTTRDGYTF. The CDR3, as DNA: TGCGCCAGCAGCTTGGGGCGGGTTACCACGCGGGATGGCTACACCTTC.

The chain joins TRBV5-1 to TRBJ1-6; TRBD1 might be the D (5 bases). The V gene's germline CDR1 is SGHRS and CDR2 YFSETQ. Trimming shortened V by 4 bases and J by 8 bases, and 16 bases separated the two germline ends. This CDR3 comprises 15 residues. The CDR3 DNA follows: TGCGCCAGCAGCACAGGACCGAGTAAGGATTCACCCCTCCACTTT. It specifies CASSTGPSKDSPLHF.

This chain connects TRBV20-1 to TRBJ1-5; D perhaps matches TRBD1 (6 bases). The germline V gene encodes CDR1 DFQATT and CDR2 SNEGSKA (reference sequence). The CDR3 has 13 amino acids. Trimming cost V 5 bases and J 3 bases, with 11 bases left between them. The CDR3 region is CSAHRDNNQPQHF. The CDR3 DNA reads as TGCAGTGCTCACCGGGACAACAATCAGCCCCAGCATTTT.